Here is one T cell receptor (beta chain) with its context. The antigen remains unidentified. TCRdb independently ran MiXCR on the reads; one entry per CDR3 protein. The table has about 890,000 distinct CDR3 sequences, roughly 30% seen once; the top ten hold roughly 12%. These data originate in a study of T cell repertoires in cytomegalovirus infection. V was shortened by 4 bases and J by 2 bases, with 10 bases between the two germline ends. In germline, CDR1 is SGHKS, CDR2 YYEKEE (reference sequence). This CDR3 has 13 residues. Study-wide findings and caveats: Of the TCR beta families, the public ones yielded a cumulative frequency that identified carriers of CMV plus the relevant HLA.

The material was cultured CD8+ T cells from PBMCs, obtained from culture after CMV antigen stimulation. The rearrangement links TRBV5-5 to TRBJ2-7, with TRBD1 as a possible D gene (5 bases). This TCR came from a human donor in good health (CMV status not recorded). Some clones in this sample may be carry-over from other donors' samples. Written as DNA, the CDR3 is TGTGCCAGCAGCCGGACACCCCCCTACGAGCAGTACTTC. Translating gives CASSRTPPYEQYF.